This T cell receptor (beta chain) appears in the sequencing data of a study of T cells in Graves' hyperthyroidism and ophthalmopathy. Notes on the study in general: Model-based prediction identified ophthalmopathy a median 6.5 months prior to its onset.

Researchers amplified the TCR beta CDR3 regions from RNA transcripts. HTBI primers were the set used in a first-round RT-PCR of the TCR CDR3. TCRdb analysed the multiplex PCR reads with MiXCR anew, one entry per CDR3 protein. This table has around 420,000 distinct CDR3 sequences, roughly an eighth appearing once. From germline, CDR1 is SGHTA and CDR2 FQGTGA. V was clipped by 2 bases and J by 8 bases; unmatched bases: 10. The CDR3 length is 16 residues. If no ophthalmopathy progression occurred within 18 months, Graves' hyperthyroidism was stable. Exclusion criteria comprised uncontrolled infection, other autoimmune disease, pregnancy or lactation. This clonotype was counted many times. The antigen is undetermined.

This chain connects TRBV7-3 to TRBJ2-1; 9 positions match TRBD1. The source is a woman under 30 with Graves' hyperthyroidism. Sequenced material: blood. Here the CDR3 DNA reads TGTGCCAGCAGCTTATCTCTGACAGGGGGAGGGGATGAGCAGTTCTTC. Its translation is CASSLSLTGGGDEQFF. Based on the CDR3 plus reference TRBV7-3 and TRBJ2-1, the full variable domain is GAGVSQTPSNKVTEKGKYVELRCDPISGHTALYWYRQSLGQGPEFLIYFQGTGAADDSGLPNDRFFAVRPEGSVSTLKIQRTERGDSAVYLCASSLSLTGGGDEQFFGPGTRLTVL.